This is a list of T cell receptor beta chains from one sample in a study of blood T cell repertoires in COVID-19. Here immunoSEQ multiplex PCR was the method, and the copy in TCRdb shows in-frame clones only, minus some. Of 150,000 to 200,000 clones detected, 65% to 90% appear once; the ten largest clones hold about 7.7%. The material sequenced was peripheral blood. The receptors come from a woman aged 40 to 55 with COVID-19, enrolled during active disease. Both conserved end residues are part of each CDR3. The D gene is left open where the match is weak. Where a row states a size, it is once, few, many or the class of an expanded clone; other rows omit it.

length	J	size	V	D	DNA	CDR3
14	TRBJ2-1	.	TRBV27	.	TGTGCCAGCAGTACAGCTCTCCTGGGGCATGAGCAGTTCTTC	CASSTALLGHEQFF
17	TRBJ2-7	.	TRBV5-4	TRBD2	TGTGCCAGCAGCTTAGAAGCGGGAGGGCCCCCTACCTACGAGCAGTACTTC	CASSLEAGGPPTYEQYF
12	TRBJ1-3	.	TRBV5-8	.	TGTGCCAGCAGCTTGCAGGGAAACACCATATATTTT	CASSLQGNTIYF
13	TRBJ1-5	.	TRBV7-9	.	TGTGCCAGCAGCCGCGGGGGCGTTCAGCCCCAGCATTTT	CASSRGGVQPQHF
14	TRBJ2-4	.	TRBV3-1/TRBV3-2	TRBD1	TGTGCCAGCACACCGGGACAGGGGAAAAACATTCAGTACTTC	CASTPGQGKNIQYF
15	TRBJ2-1	.	TRBV10-2	TRBD1	TGCGCCAGCATACGGGGACAGGGCTCCTACAATGAGCAGTTCTTC	CASIRGQGSYNEQFF
13	TRBJ1-3	.	TRBV2	.	TGTGCCAGCTATCGGGGTGAAGGAAACACCATATATTTT	CASYRGEGNTIYF
15	TRBJ2-2	.	TRBV6-5	TRBD2	TGTGCCAGCAGTTACGGGACTAGCGGGGCCGGGGAGCTGTTTTTT	CASSYGTSGAGELFF
15	TRBJ2-3	.	TRBV19	.	TGTGCCAGTAGTTTGAACCGGGAGACAGCAGATACGCAGTATTTT	CASSLNRETADTQYF
15	TRBJ1-2	.	TRBV7-9	.	TGTGCCAGCAGCTTAGCGTGGGGGGAGAGCTATGGCTACACCTTC	CASSLAWGESYGYTF
14	TRBJ2-7	.	TRBV13	TRBD1	TGTGCCAGCAGCTCCGGACAGGGGGCTCGTGAGCAGTACTTC	CASSSGQGAREQYF
13	TRBJ2-1	.	TRBV5-1	.	TGCGCCAGCAGCGCAGACACCTTAAATGAGCAGTTCTTC	CASSADTLNEQFF
15	TRBJ2-1	.	TRBV4-1	.	TGCGCCAGCAGCCAACTGGCGGCAGTCTACAATGAGCAGTTCTTC	CASSQLAAVYNEQFF
15	TRBJ1-6	.	TRBV6-5	TRBD1	TGTGCCAGCAGACAACCGGGACAGGGCTACTCACCCCTCCACTTT	CASRQPGQGYSPLHF
13	TRBJ1-5	.	TRBV19	.	TGTGCCAGTAGTAAGGACAGTCTACAGCCCCAGCATTTT	CASSKDSLQPQHF
16	TRBJ2-3	.	TRBV7-8	TRBD2	TGTGCCAGCAGCTTAGTCGGTCTAGCGGGCACAGATACGCAGTATTTT	CASSLVGLAGTDTQYF
15	TRBJ2-2	.	TRBV5-6	.	TGTGCCAGCAGCTTCTCCTCCCAGCGGGCCGGGGAGCTGTTTTTT	CASSFSSQRAGELFF
16	TRBJ2-2	.	TRBV11-3	TRBD2	TGTGCCAGCAGCCGCGGACTAGCGGGGGGCACCGGGGAGCTGTTTTTT	CASSRGLAGGTGELFF
16	TRBJ1-5	.	TRBV19	TRBD1	TGTGCCAGTATTAACCTCGGGACAGGGAACAATCAGCCCCAGCATTTT	CASINLGTGNNQPQHF
13	TRBJ1-1	.	TRBV11-3	.	TGTGCCAGCGCCCGGGGTCGGAACACTGAAGCTTTCTTT	CASARGRNTEAFF
16	TRBJ2-1	.	TRBV9	TRBD2	TGTGCCAGCAGCGCTAGCGGGGGGGCCAGGAACAATGAGCAGTTCTTC	CASSASGGARNNEQFF
15	TRBJ1-1	.	TRBV7-6	TRBD1	TGTGCCAGCAGCCCCACGGGACAGCTGAACACTGAAGCTTTCTTT	CASSPTGQLNTEAFF
17	TRBJ1-1	.	TRBV18	TRBD1	TGTGCCAGCTCACCAACGGGACAGGGAGCCATGAACACTGAAGCTTTCTTT	CASSPTGQGAMNTEAFF
16	TRBJ2-1	.	TRBV3-1/TRBV3-2	TRBD2	TGTGCCAGCAGCCAGGGGAAACTAGCGGGAAACAATGAGCAGTTCTTC	CASSQGKLAGNNEQFF
13	TRBJ1-3	.	TRBV28	.	TGTGCCAGCACTCCGCTACAGTCAGACACCATATATTTT	CASTPLQSDTIYF
15	TRBJ2-5	.	TRBV9	TRBD1	TGTGCCAGCAGCGTAGCTGGGACAGGAGGAGAGACCCAGTACTTC	CASSVAGTGGETQYF
18	TRBJ1-1	.	TRBV5-1	TRBD1	TGCGCCAGCAGCTTGGGGGACAGGGCTGTTTCCGGGAGCACTGAAGCTTTCTTT	CASSLGDRAVSGSTEAFF
15	TRBJ1-6	.	TRBV6-5	TRBD1	TGTGCCAGCAGTCGGGACAGCCTTTTGGATTCACCCCTCCACTTT	CASSRDSLLDSPLHF
15	TRBJ2-1	.	TRBV6-4	TRBD2	TGTGCCAGCAGTGCTCTAGCGGGACCCTACAATGAGCAGTTCTTC	CASSALAGPYNEQFF
14	TRBJ2-7	.	TRBV3-1/TRBV3-2	TRBD2	TGTGCCAGCAGCCCGGGACTAGCGGGAGCTCAGCAGTACTTC	CASSPGLAGAQQYF
14	TRBJ2-3	.	TRBV13	.	TGTGCCAGCAGCGCCCTCGGGAGCGCAGATACGCAGTATTTT	CASSALGSADTQYF
18	TRBJ2-3	.	TRBV14	.	TGTGCCAGCAGCCAAGAAAGTCTACGCGGGGGCCTCACGGGTACGCAGTATTTT	CASSQESLRGGLTGTQYF
16	TRBJ1-1	few	TRBV27	TRBD1	TGTGCCAGCAGCCGAGACAGGGTACTGGTGGACACTGAAGCTTTCTTT	CASSRDRVLVDTEAFF
17	TRBJ2-4	.	TRBV27	TRBD2	TGTGCCAGCAGGGGACTAGCGGGGGGGCGAGCCAAAAACATTCAGTACTTC	CASRGLAGGRAKNIQYF
15	TRBJ2-4	.	TRBV6-2/TRBV6-3	TRBD2	TGTGCCAGCAGTTGGCGGGGGGTAGACAAAAACATTCAGTACTTC	CASSWRGVDKNIQYF
16	TRBJ2-7	.	TRBV28	TRBD1	TGTGCCAGCAGTTTGGGGCAAGCCGGACAGGCCTACGAGCAGTACTTC	CASSLGQAGQAYEQYF
15	TRBJ2-2	few	TRBV5-4	TRBD2	TGTGCCAGCAGCTTGGGGCGGGGGGACACCGGGGAGCTGTTTTTT	CASSLGRGDTGELFF
15	TRBJ2-1	.	TRBV24-1	TRBD2	TGTGCCACCAGTGACCCTAGCGGGGGGGATTGGTGGCAGTTCTTC	CATSDPSGGDWWQFF
14	TRBJ2-3	few	TRBV5-4	TRBD1	TGTGCCAGCAGCTTTGGCCTCCGGGACAGGGGGGGGTATTTT	CASSFGLRDRGGYF
14	TRBJ1-6	.	TRBV15	TRBD1	TGTGCCACCAGCATGAGAGCAGGGGGTTCACCCCTCCACTTT	CATSMRAGGSPLHF
16	TRBJ1-1	.	TRBV13	.	TGTGCCAGCAGCCTGAACCCTCAGGGCGTGAACACTGAAGCTTTCTTT	CASSLNPQGVNTEAFF
12	TRBJ1-2	.	TRBV13	.	TGTGCCAGCAGCTTAGCCCAGGGTGGCTACACCTTC	CASSLAQGGYTF
14	TRBJ1-1	few	TRBV3-1/TRBV3-2	TRBD1	TGTGCCAGCAGGAAGGGACAGGTGAACACTGAAGCTTTCTTT	CASRKGQVNTEAFF
15	TRBJ1-5	.	TRBV6-5	.	TGTGCCAGCAGCCTCGGGGGGGGTAGCAATCAGCCCCAGCATTTT	CASSLGGGSNQPQHF
14	TRBJ1-6	.	TRBV28	.	TGTGCCAGCAAGGTTGGACAGCTTAATTCACCCCTCCACTTT	CASKVGQLNSPLHF
22	TRBJ1-3	.	TRBV12-5	.	TGTGCTAGTGGTTCTCCTCGACCAAACAGCAGGGGTAATCTCGGCTTTGGAAACACCATATATTTT	CASGSPRPNSRGNLGFGNTIYF
17	TRBJ2-3	.	TRBV30	.	TGTGCCTGGAGTGATAATCAGGGCACAGCTAGCACAGATACGCAGTATTTT	CAWSDNQGTASTDTQYF
12	TRBJ2-2	.	TRBV30	.	TGTGCCTGGAGTCCCTACACCGGGGAGCTGTTTTTT	CAWSPYTGELFF